Listed below are T cell receptor beta chains from one sample, sequenced in a study of cytomegalovirus exposure and HLA in healthy donors. Here immunoSEQ multiplex PCR was the method, and the copy in TCRdb shows in-frame clones only, minus some. The sample carries fewer than 90,000 clones, around 94% recorded once. Input material: PBMCs. Receptor source: a woman under 30 in good health and CMV-seropositive. CDR3s include the opening cysteine and the closing phenylalanine or tryptophan. Fields, in order: J gene, V gene, CDR3 protein.

j_call: TRBJ1-6; v_call: TRBV2; cdr3_aa: CASSFDRGNSPLHF
j_call: TRBJ2-5; v_call: TRBV7-2; cdr3_aa: CASSFLAGEETQYF
j_call: TRBJ1-2; v_call: TRBV7-8; cdr3_aa: CASSLSRDSGYTF
j_call: TRBJ2-2; v_call: TRBV7-2; cdr3_aa: CASSLERGVRELFF
j_call: TRBJ2-5; v_call: TRBV29-1; cdr3_aa: CSVEDERRTSGKVEETQYF
j_call: TRBJ2-5; v_call: TRBV7-2; cdr3_aa: CASSLHSQETQYF
j_call: TRBJ2-7; v_call: TRBV7-2; cdr3_aa: CASSLSLAGASEQYF
j_call: TRBJ2-7; v_call: TRBV6-6; cdr3_aa: CASSTGTEQYF
j_call: TRBJ1-1; v_call: TRBV5-4; cdr3_aa: CASSLRTNTEAFF
j_call: TRBJ1-1; v_call: TRBV29-1; cdr3_aa: CSVREGGTEAFF
j_call: TRBJ2-7; v_call: TRBV4-3; cdr3_aa: CASSQEGTSTYEQYF
j_call: TRBJ2-1; v_call: TRBV7-2; cdr3_aa: CASSPGGLAGGTKQFF
j_call: TRBJ2-7; v_call: TRBV28; cdr3_aa: CASMGDTSYEQYF
j_call: TRBJ1-2; v_call: TRBV9; cdr3_aa: CASSLGLRVTNYGYTF
j_call: TRBJ2-7; v_call: TRBV7-8; cdr3_aa: CASSLSVHQYEQYF
j_call: TRBJ1-1; v_call: TRBV4-1; cdr3_aa: CASSPRGNNLGAFF
j_call: TRBJ2-3; v_call: TRBV5-1; cdr3_aa: CASSSRTERGYTDTQYF
j_call: TRBJ1-4; v_call: TRBV25-1; cdr3_aa: CASSVTPGQLNEKLFF
j_call: TRBJ2-3; v_call: TRBV4-1; cdr3_aa: CASSQPRRGRSTDTQYF
j_call: TRBJ2-7; v_call: TRBV7-3; cdr3_aa: CASSPGGGYEQYF
j_call: TRBJ2-5; v_call: TRBV11-3; cdr3_aa: CASSLNSGETQYF
j_call: TRBJ2-3; v_call: TRBV6-1; cdr3_aa: CASSEIWRGDTQYF
j_call: TRBJ1-1; v_call: TRBV29-1; cdr3_aa: CSVDPRGDTEAFF
j_call: TRBJ2-7; v_call: TRBV11-2; cdr3_aa: CASRRLTGPYEQYF
j_call: TRBJ1-2; v_call: TRBV6-5; cdr3_aa: CASSQGLDYGYTF
j_call: TRBJ1-5; v_call: TRBV5-1; cdr3_aa: CASSLLGEGQPQHF
j_call: TRBJ1-1; v_call: TRBV19; cdr3_aa: CASSANRGDHTEAFF
j_call: TRBJ1-4; v_call: TRBV19; cdr3_aa: CASPDRAGEKLFF
j_call: TRBJ2-5; v_call: TRBV10-2; cdr3_aa: CASTPGLQETQYF